A selection of T cell receptor beta chains follows, all from one sample in a study of T cells in localized non-small cell lung cancer. Clones were sequenced by immunoSEQ multiplex PCR, and TCRdb holds only the in-frame ones, with some missing. The sample consists of about 40,000 clones, approximately 86% of them appearing once. Material: peripheral blood, obtained before any cancer treatment. The receptors originated from a man between 18 and 49 years old with stage I lung adenocarcinoma. Each CDR3 is given with its conserved first and last residue. D genes are given only for firm matches. Only some rows state a clone size, as once, few, many or a class for expanded clones.

>TRBD1|TRBV2|TRBJ1-1|-
TGTGCCAGCAGACTTTCAAGGACAGGGCGGGACACTGAAGCTTTCTTT
CASRLSRTGRDTEAFF
>-|TRBV18|TRBJ2-2|-
TGTGCCAGCTCCTCAAACAACGGCTCTCCCGGGGAGCTGTTTTTT
CASSSNNGSPGELFF
>-|TRBV7-2|TRBJ2-4|-
TGTGCCAGCAGCCCGGGACGGACAAACATTCAGTACTTC
CASSPGRTNIQYF
>TRBD2|TRBV9|TRBJ2-1|-
TGTGCCAGCAGCGTAGGGACTAGCGGGACAAAAATAGAGATTGAGCAGTTCTTC
CASSVGTSGTKIEIEQFF
>TRBD1|TRBV5-1|TRBJ1-1|-
TGCGCCAGCGGATCCGACAGGGGGAACACTGAAGCTTTCTTT
CASGSDRGNTEAFF
>-|TRBV7-2|TRBJ2-7|-
TGTGCCAGCAGCTTAAGAGTGGGCGAGCAGTACTTC
CASSLRVGEQYF
>TRBD2|TRBV15|TRBJ2-6|-
TGTGCCACCAGCAGATTAATGGCGGGGGGAATCTCTGGGGCCAACGTCCTGACTTTC
CATSRLMAGGISGANVLTF
>TRBD2|TRBV6-7|TRBJ2-5|-
TGTGCCAGCAGTTACAGAGAGCGGGGGGCTCTCCAAGAGACCCAGTACTTC
CASSYRERGALQETQYF
>TRBD1|TRBV5-6|TRBJ1-6|few
TGTGCCAGCAGCAACAGGCAGGGGGTTTATTCACCCCTCCACTTT
CASSNRQGVYSPLHF
>-|TRBV30|TRBJ1-1|-
TGTGCCTGGAGCGGATTTGGGGAGGCTTTCTTT
CAWSGFGEAFF
>-|TRBV7-8|TRBJ2-3|-
TGTGCCAGCAGCTTTACCGAGCCGGGACTTTGGACAGATACGCAGTATTTT
CASSFTEPGLWTDTQYF